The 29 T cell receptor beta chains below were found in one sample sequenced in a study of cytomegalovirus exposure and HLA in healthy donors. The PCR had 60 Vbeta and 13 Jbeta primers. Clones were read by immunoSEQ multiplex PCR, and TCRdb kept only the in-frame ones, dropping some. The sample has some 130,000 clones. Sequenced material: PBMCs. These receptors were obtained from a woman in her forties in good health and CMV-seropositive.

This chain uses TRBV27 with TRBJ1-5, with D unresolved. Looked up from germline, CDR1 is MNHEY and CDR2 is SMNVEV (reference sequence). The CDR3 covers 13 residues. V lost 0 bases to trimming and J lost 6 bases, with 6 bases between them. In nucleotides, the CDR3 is TGTGCCAGCAGTTTATCCTGGAGTCAGCCCCAGCATTTT. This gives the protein CASSLSWSQPQHF.

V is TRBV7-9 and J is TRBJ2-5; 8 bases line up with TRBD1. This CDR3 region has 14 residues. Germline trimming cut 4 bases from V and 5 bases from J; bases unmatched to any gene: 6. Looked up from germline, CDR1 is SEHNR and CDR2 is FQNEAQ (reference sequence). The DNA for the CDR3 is TGTGCCAGCAGCTCGACAGGGGTTCGGGAGACCCAGTACTTC. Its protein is CASSSTGVRETQYF.

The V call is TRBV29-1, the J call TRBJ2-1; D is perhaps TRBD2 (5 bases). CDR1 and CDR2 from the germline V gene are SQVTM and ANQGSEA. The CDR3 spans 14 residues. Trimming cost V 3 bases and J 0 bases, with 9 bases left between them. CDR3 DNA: TGCAGCGTTGAGTCAGCGGTCTCCTACAATGAGCAGTTCTTC. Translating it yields CSVESAVSYNEQFF.

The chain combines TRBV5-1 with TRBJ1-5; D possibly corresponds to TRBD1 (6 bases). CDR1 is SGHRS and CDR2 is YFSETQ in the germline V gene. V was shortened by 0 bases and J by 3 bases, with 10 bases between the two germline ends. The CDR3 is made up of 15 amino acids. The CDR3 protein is CASSLGGGLNQPQHF. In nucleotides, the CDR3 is TGCGCCAGCAGCTTGGGGGGGGGCCTCAATCAGCCCCAGCATTTT. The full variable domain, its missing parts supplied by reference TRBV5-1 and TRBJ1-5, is KAGVTQTPRYLIKTRGQQVTLSCSPISGHRSVSWYQQTPGQGLQFLFEYFSETQRNKGNFPGRFSGRQFSNSRSEMNVSTLELGDSALYLCASSLGGGLNQPQHFGDGTRLSIL.

The CDR3 loop is CASRRGQGPQETQYF. DNA for the CDR3: TGTGCCAGCAGACGCGGACAGGGCCCCCAAGAGACCCAGTACTTC. V gene TRBV14 combines with J gene TRBJ2-5, with TRBD1 identical over 8 bases. This CDR3 spans 15 amino acids. The J segment lost 1 base and the V segment lost 6 bases, leaving 7 bases of the junction unmatched. Germline lookup yields CDR1 SGHDN and CDR2 FVKESK.

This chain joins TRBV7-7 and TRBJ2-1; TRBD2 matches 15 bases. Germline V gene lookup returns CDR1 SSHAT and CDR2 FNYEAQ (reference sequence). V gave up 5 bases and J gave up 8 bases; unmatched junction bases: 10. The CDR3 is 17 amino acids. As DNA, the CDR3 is TGTGCCAGCAGCCTAACCCCCGGGACTAGCGGGAGGCATGAGCAGTTCTTC. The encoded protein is CASSLTPGTSGRHEQFF. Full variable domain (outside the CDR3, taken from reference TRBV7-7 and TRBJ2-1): GAGVSQSPRYKVTKRGQDVTLRCDPISSHATLYWYQQALGQGPEFLTYFNYEAQPDKSGLPSDRFSAERPEGSISTLTIQRTEQRDSAMYRCASSLTPGTSGRHEQFFGPGTRLTVL.

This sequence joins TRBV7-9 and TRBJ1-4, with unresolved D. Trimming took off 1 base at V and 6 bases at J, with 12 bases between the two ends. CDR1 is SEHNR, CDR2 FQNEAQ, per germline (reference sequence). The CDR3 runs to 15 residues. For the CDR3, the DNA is TGTGCCAGCAGCTTAGGGGCAGAGGAGGATGAAAAACTGTTTTTT. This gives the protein CASSLGAEEDEKLFF.

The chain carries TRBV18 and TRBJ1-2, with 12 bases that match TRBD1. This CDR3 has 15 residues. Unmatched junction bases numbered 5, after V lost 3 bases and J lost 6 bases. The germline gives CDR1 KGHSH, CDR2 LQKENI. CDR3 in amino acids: CASSPGQGAANGYTF. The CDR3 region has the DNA TGTGCCAGCTCACCGGGACAGGGGGCGGCGAATGGCTACACCTTC.

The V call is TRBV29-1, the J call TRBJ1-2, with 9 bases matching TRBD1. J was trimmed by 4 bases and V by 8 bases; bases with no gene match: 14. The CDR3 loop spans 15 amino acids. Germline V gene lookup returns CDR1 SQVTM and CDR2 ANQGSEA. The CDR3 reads CSILRATGGIYGYTF. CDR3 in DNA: TGCAGCATCCTCAGGGCAACAGGGGGCATCTATGGCTACACCTTC.

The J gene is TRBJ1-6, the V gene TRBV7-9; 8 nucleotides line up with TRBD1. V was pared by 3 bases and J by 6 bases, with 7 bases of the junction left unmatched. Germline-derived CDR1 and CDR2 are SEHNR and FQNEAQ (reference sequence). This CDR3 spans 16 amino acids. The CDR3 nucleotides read TGTGCCAGCAGCTTCAAAACAGGGGGTGGTAATTCACCCCTCCACTTT. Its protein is CASSFKTGGGNSPLHF.

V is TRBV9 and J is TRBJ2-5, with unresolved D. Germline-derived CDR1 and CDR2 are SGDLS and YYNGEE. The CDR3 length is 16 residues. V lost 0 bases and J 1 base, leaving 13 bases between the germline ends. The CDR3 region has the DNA TGTGCCAGCAGCGTAGGAGAAGGTAGAGGCCAAGAGACCCAGTACTTC. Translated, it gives CASSVGEGRGQETQYF.

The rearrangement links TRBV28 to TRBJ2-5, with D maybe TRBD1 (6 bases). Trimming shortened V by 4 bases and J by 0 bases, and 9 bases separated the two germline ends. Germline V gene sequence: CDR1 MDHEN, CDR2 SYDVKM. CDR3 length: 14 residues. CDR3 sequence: CASSSDSYQETQYF. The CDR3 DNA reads TGTGCCAGCAGTTCGGACAGCTACCAAGAGACCCAGTACTTC.

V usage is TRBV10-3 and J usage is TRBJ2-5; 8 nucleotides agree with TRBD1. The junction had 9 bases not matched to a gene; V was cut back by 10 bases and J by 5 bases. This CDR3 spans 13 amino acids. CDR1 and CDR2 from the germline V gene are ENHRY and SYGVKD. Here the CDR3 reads CATSDRAFETQYF. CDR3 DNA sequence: TGTGCCACCTCGGACAGGGCGTTCGAGACCCAGTACTTC.

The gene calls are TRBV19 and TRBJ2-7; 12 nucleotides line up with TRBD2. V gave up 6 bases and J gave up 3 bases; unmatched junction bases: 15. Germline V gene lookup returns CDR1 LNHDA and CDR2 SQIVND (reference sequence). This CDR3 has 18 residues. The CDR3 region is CASRLQTSGGADLYEQYF. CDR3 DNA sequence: TGTGCCAGTAGACTACAGACTAGCGGGGGAGCCGACCTCTACGAGCAGTACTTC.

CDR3: CASSPTVTSGNYNEQFF. CDR3 DNA sequence: TGTGCCAGCTCACCCACCGTCACTAGCGGGAATTACAATGAGCAGTTCTTC. This chain uses TRBV18 with TRBJ2-1, with 10 bases matching TRBD2. Per germline, CDR1 KGHSH and CDR2 LQKENI. This CDR3 spans 17 amino acids. The V segment lost 3 bases and the J segment 4 bases; nucleotides outside the gene matches: 9.

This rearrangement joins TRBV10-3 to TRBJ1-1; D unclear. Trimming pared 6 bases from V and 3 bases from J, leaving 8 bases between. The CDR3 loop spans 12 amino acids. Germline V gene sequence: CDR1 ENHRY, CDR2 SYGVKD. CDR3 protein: CAISSTDTEAFF. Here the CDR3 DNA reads TGTGCCATCAGCTCAACTGACACTGAAGCTTTCTTT.

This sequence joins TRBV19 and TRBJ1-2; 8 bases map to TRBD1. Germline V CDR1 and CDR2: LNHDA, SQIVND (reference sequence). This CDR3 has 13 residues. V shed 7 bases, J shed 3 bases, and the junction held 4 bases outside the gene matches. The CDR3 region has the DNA TGTGCCAGTACTCGGGACAGGTACTATGGCTACACCTTC. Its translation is CASTRDRYYGYTF.

CDR3 bases: TGTGCCAGTACCCCACGCTCGGGGGGAGGCACCGGGGAGCTGTTTTTT. Its protein product is CASTPRSGGGTGELFF. This chain links TRBV19 with TRBJ2-2, with TRBD2 identical over 7 bases. Germline lookup yields CDR1 LNHDA and CDR2 SQIVND (reference sequence). Germline trimming cut 7 bases from V and 4 bases from J; bases unmatched to any gene: 12. The CDR3 spans 16 residues. The complete variable domain, with remaining parts taken from reference TRBV19 and TRBJ2-2, reads DGGITQSPKYLFRKEGQNVTLSCEQNLNHDAMYWYRQDPGQGLRLIYYSQIVNDFQKGDIAEGYSVSREKKESFPLTVTSAQKNPTAFYLCASTPRSGGGTGELFFGEGSRLTVL.

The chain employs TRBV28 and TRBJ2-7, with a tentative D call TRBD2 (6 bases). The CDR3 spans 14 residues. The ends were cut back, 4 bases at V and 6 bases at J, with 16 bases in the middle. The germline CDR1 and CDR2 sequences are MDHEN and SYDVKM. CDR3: CASSSLGLLPEQYF. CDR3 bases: TGTGCCAGCAGTTCCCTGGGACTCCTGCCCGAGCAGTACTTC.

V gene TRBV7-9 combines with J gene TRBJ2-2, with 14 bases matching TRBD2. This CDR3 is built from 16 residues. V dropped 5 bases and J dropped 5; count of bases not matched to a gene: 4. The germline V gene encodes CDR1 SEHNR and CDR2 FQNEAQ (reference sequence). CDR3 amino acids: CASSPGLAGATGELFF. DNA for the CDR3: TGTGCCAGCAGCCCGGGACTAGCGGGAGCTACCGGGGAGCTGTTTTTT.

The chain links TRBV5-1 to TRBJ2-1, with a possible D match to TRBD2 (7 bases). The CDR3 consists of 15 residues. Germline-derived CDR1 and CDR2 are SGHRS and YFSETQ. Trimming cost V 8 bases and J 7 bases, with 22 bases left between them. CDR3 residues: CASAPLGGGPNEQFF. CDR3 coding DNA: TGCGCCAGTGCACCCCTAGGGGGAGGGCCGAATGAGCAGTTCTTC.

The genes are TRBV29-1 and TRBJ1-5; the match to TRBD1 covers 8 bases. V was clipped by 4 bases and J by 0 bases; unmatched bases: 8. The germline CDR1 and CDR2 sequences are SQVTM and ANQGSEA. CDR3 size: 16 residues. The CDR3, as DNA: TGCAGCGTTGTTCTACAGGGGGTTTATAGCAATCAGCCCCAGCATTTT. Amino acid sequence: CSVVLQGVYSNQPQHF. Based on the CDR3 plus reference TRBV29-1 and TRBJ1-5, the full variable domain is SAVISQKPSRDICQRGTSLTIQCQVDSQVTMMFWYRQQPGQSLTLIATANQGSEATYESGFVIDKFPISRPNLTFSTLTVSNMSPEDSSIYLCSVVLQGVYSNQPQHFGDGTRLSIL.

The CDR3: CASKGGSSYNEQFF. CDR3 sequence (DNA): TGTGCCAGTAAAGGCGGGAGCTCCTACAATGAGCAGTTCTTC. This chain uses TRBV19 with TRBJ2-1; 7 nucleotides match TRBD2. V trimming: 7 bases; J trimming: 0 bases; junction bases outside the gene matches: 3. This CDR3 is built from 14 residues. Germline loops: CDR1 LNHDA, CDR2 SQIVND (reference sequence). The entire variable domain, with the rest obtained from reference TRBV19 and TRBJ2-1, is as follows: DGGITQSPKYLFRKEGQNVTLSCEQNLNHDAMYWYRQDPGQGLRLIYYSQIVNDFQKGDIAEGYSVSREKKESFPLTVTSAQKNPTAFYLCASKGGSSYNEQFFGPGTRLTVL.

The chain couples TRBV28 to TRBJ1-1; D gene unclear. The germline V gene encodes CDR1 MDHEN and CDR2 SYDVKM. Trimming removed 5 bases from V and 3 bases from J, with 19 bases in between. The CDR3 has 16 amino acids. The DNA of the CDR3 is TGTGCCAGCAGTCCCCAAATTGGGAACGGGGACACTGAAGCTTTCTTT. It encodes CASSPQIGNGDTEAFF.

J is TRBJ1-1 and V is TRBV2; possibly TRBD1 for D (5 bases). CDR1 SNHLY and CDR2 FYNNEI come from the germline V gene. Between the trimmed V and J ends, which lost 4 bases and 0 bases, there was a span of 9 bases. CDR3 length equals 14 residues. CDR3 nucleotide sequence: TGTGCCAGCAGTGTGCGGGGCTTGAACACTGAAGCTTTCTTT. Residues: CASSVRGLNTEAFF.

In DNA, the CDR3 is TGTGCCAGCAGTTCGAGGGAGGGAAACACCATATATTTT. Protein sequence: CASSSREGNTIYF. The chain couples TRBV6-5 to TRBJ1-3; D is unresolved. The V end lost 4 bases, the J end lost 4 bases, and 8 bases lay between the germline ends. Germline-derived CDR1 and CDR2 are MNHEY and SVGAGI. There are 13 residues in the CDR3.

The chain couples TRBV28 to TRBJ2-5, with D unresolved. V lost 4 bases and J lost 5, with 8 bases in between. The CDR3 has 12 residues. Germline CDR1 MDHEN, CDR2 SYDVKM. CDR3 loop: CASSSPLETQYF. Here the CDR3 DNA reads TGTGCCAGCAGTTCCCCCTTGGAGACCCAGTACTTC.

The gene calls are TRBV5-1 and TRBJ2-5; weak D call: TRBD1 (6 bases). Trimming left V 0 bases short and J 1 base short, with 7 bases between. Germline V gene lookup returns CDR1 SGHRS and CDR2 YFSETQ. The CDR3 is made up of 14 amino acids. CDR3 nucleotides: TGCGCCAGCAGCTTGGGCAGGGGCCAAGAGACCCAGTACTTC. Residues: CASSLGRGQETQYF.

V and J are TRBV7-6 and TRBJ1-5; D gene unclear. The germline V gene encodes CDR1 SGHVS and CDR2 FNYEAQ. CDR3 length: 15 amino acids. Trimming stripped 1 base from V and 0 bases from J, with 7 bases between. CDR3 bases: TGTGCCAGCAGCTTAGGTCCGGGTAGCAATCAGCCCCAGCATTTT. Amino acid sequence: CASSLGPGSNQPQHF.